These 12 T cell receptor beta chains were all obtained from the same sample, sequenced in a study of glioma-infiltrating T cells. TCR alpha and beta CDR3 regions were amplified from RNA using iRepertoire nested multiplex PCR. TCRdb passed the multiplex PCR reads through MiXCR, listing each CDR3 protein once. The table shows roughly 200,000 distinct CDR3 sequences, with around 40% occurring only once. The material sequenced was glioma tissue, nonneoplastic brain tissue, or PBMCs (not recorded which). The receptor source for this set is a human donor with low-grade glioma or glioblastoma, undergoing nonglioma brain surgery, or in good health (not recorded which).

This clonotype has at least ten counts. The CDR3 sequence: CAISGLAGGADTQYF. The CDR3 bases are TGTGCCATCAGTGGACTAGCGGGAGGGGCAGATACGCAGTATTTT. This chain connects TRBV10-3 to TRBJ2-3; 14 positions agree with TRBD2. In germline, CDR1 is ENHRY, CDR2 SYGVKD. The CDR3 runs 15 residues. V trimming: 4 bases; J trimming: 4 bases; junction bases outside the gene matches: 1.

Remarks on this clonotype: This may be a read error: a much more frequent sequence differs by one nucleotide. J is TRBJ2-3 and V is TRBV28, with a tentative D call TRBD1 (6 bases). The CDR3 contains 16 residues. Germline assignment: CDR1 MDHEN and CDR2 SYDVKM. The V end was cut by 0 bases, the J end by 0 bases, with 10 bases between. The CDR3 loop is CASSLWAGASTDTQYF. The CDR3 coding sequence is TGTGCCAGCAGTTTATGGGCAGGGGCTAGCACAGATACGCAGTATTTT.

Relative to its sample, this clonotype is medium-sized. The chain is built from TRBV6-1 and TRBJ1-5; D is uncertain. CDR1 and CDR2 (germline): MNHNS, SASEGT. Between the trimmed V and J ends, which lost 1 base and 2 bases, there was a span of 3 bases. This CDR3 has 13 amino acids. The CDR3 spells CASSEGRNQPQHF. Here the CDR3 DNA reads TGTGCCAGCAGTGAAGGTCGCAATCAGCCCCAGCATTTT.

In regard to this clonotype: One junction end disagrees with the germline gene, perhaps due to a read error. The V call is TRBV13, the J call TRBJ2-3; TRBD1 agrees at 7 bases. This CDR3 contains 15 residues. Germline CDR1 and CDR2: PRHDT and FYEKMQ (reference sequence). For the CDR3, the DNA is TGTGCCAGCACCGACAGGGCCTCTAGCACAGATAAGCAGTATTTT. It is translated as CASTDRASSTDKQYF.

The rearrangement joins TRBV6-1 to TRBJ1-5; 9 nucleotides line up with TRBD1. The CDR3 has 16 amino acids. Trimming cost V 10 bases and J 4 bases; bases outside gene matches: 14. Germline values: CDR1 MNHNS, CDR2 SASEGT. The CDR3 nucleotides are TGTGCCATCATTGACCCCGACAGGGGGAGAAATCAGCCCCAGCATTTT. As protein: CAIIDPDRGRNQPQHF.

The chain combines TRBV28 with TRBJ1-5; D gene uncertain. The V gene's germline CDR1 is MDHEN and CDR2 SYDVKM. The CDR3 has 15 amino acids. CDR3 DNA sequence: TGTGTCAGTAGACCCACCACAGCGAGCAATCAGCCCCAGCATTTT. Its protein product is CVSRPTTASNQPQHF. The whole variable domain, remainder taken from reference TRBV28 and TRBJ1-5, is DVKVTQSSRYLVKRTGEKVFLECVQDMDHENMFWYRQDPGLGLRLIYFSYDVKMKEKGDIPEGYSVSREKKERFSLILESASTNQTSMYLCVSRPTTASNQPQHFGDGTRLSIL.

In regard to this clonotype: Because it lacks the conserved phenylalanine or tryptophan at the end, this CDR3 is likely a read error. The chain's CDR3 is CSGTGTSGTAQYL. The CDR3 nucleotides read TGCAGCGGTACCGGGACTAGCGGGACAGCCCAGTACTTG. The rearrangement joins TRBV29-1 to TRBJ2-5, with 13 bases that match TRBD2. J was trimmed by 9 bases and V by 7 bases; bases with no gene match: 8. Germline assignment: CDR1 SQVTM and CDR2 ANQGSEA. This CDR3 spans 13 amino acids.

This chain links TRBV19 with TRBJ1-2; 9 nucleotides line up with TRBD1. This CDR3 has 16 residues. Unmatched junction bases numbered 13, after V lost 6 bases and J lost 5 bases. Looked up from germline, CDR1 is LNHDA and CDR2 is SQIVND (reference sequence). CDR3 sequence reads: CASRDDRDRAGYGYTF. Here the CDR3 DNA reads TGTGCCAGTAGGGACGACCGGGACAGGGCTGGGTATGGCTACACCTTC.

This chain uses TRBV7-6 with TRBJ2-3; D is perhaps TRBD2 (6 bases). The CDR3 contains 16 residues. CDR1 and CDR2 (germline): SGHVS, FNYEAQ. Between the trimmed V and J ends, which lost 4 bases and 2 bases, there was a span of 16 bases. The CDR3 is CASSSAHSGYTDTQYF. The CDR3 coding sequence is TGTGCCAGCAGCTCCGCCCATAGCGGCTACACAGATACGCAGTATTTT.

This clonotype was seen a handful of times. This sequence may be a read error, since a much larger clone differs from it by one base. The chain combines TRBV20-1 with TRBJ2-7; 9 bases fit TRBD1. CDR1 is DFQATT and CDR2 is SNEGSKA in the germline V gene (reference sequence). V shed 4 bases and J 7 bases; nucleotides not matched to a gene: 5. The CDR3 is 12 residues long. CDR3 residues: CSATYRGQEQYF. The CDR3 nucleotides read TGCAGTGCTACCTACAGGGGGCAAGAGCAGTACTTC.

This clonotype was counted ten times or more. The J gene is TRBJ2-5, the V gene TRBV28, with TRBD1 as a possible D gene (5 bases). The V and J ends lost 1 base and 6 bases respectively, with 21 bases between them. Germline CDR1 MDHEN, CDR2 SYDVKM. This CDR3 region has 17 residues. The CDR3 nucleotides are TGTGCCAGCAGTTTATTGTCCCTGCGGCAGGACAAGCAGACCCAGTACTTC. It encodes CASSLLSLRQDKQTQYF.

This clonotype showed up many times. The rearrangement joins TRBV2 to TRBJ1-2; D is unclear. Germline CDR1 reads SNHLY; CDR2 reads FYNNEI. The CDR3 spans 14 residues. V was trimmed by 3 bases and J by 3 bases, leaving 11 bases between them. The CDR3 region has the DNA TGTGCCAGCAGTGAGCGAGGATTTTACTATGGCTACACCTTC. Its translation is CASSERGFYYGYTF.